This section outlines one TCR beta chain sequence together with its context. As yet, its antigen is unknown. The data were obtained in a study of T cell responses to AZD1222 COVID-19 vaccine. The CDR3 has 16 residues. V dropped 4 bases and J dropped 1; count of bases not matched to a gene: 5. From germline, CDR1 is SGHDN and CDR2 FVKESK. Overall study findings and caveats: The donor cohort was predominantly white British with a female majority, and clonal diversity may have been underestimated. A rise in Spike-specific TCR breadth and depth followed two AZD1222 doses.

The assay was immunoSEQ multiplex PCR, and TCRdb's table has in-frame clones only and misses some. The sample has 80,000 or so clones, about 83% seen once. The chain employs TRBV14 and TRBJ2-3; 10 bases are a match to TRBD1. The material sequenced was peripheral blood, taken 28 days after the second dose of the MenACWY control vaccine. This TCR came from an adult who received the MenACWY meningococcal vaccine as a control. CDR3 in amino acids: CASSPYGTGGTDTQYF. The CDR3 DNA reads TGTGCCAGCAGCCCCTATGGGACAGGGGGCACAGATACGCAGTATTTT.